The T cell receptor (beta chain) under discussion was sequenced for a study of T cell responses to AZD1222 COVID-19 vaccine. Germline V gene data show CDR1 as SGHRS and CDR2 as YFSETQ. Trimming removed 6 bases at V and 8 bases at J, with 18 bases between. This CDR3 region has 14 residues. This clone came up once. Repertoires were generated with immunoSEQ multiplex PCR, while TCRdb's copy carries only in-frame clones and drops some. Of about 140,000 clones in the sample, 80% to 95% were seen once. The V call is TRBV5-1, the J call TRBJ2-1; no clear D. The receptor was derived from an adult in good health. The sample consisted of peripheral blood, taken on day 0 of AZD1222 vaccination. The CDR3 is CASKSSSTSDEQFF. The DNA of the CDR3 is TGCGCCAGCAAGTCAAGCTCTACATCGGATGAGCAGTTCTTC.